Presented here are 9 T cell receptor beta chains from one specimen sequenced in a study of cytomegalovirus exposure and HLA in healthy donors. It was with 60 Vbeta and 13 Jbeta primers that the PCR ran. Produced via immunoSEQ multiplex PCR; TCRdb's table is partial and in-frame only. Of 150,000 to 200,000 clones in the sample, 80% were seen once. Sequencing was done on a sample of PBMCs. The receptor source for this set is a man aged 35-49 years in good health and CMV-seronegative.

V is TRBV10-1 and J is TRBJ2-5; no clear D. With the DNA end fitting TRBJ2-7 better, the J assignment may be wrong. The CDR3 sequence is 13 residues long. Germline CDR1 and CDR2: WNHNN and SYGVQD (reference sequence). This chain's CDR3 is CAGVREDPYEQYF. The CDR3 DNA reads TGCGCCGGCGTTAGAGAGGATCCCTACGAGCAGTACTTC.

The chain employs TRBV2 and TRBJ2-5; 10 bases align to TRBD1. V shed 8 bases and J 4 bases; nucleotides not matched to a gene: 10. The germline V gene encodes CDR1 SNHLY and CDR2 FYNNEI. This CDR3 comprises 15 residues. The CDR3 loop is CASGRDRGGRETQYF. The CDR3 DNA reads TGTGCCAGCGGCAGGGACAGGGGTGGACGAGAGACCCAGTACTTC. The entire variable domain, with the rest obtained from reference TRBV2 and TRBJ2-5, is as follows: EPEVTQTPSHQVTQMGQEVILRCVPISNHLYFYWYRQILGQKVEFLVSFYNNEISEKSEIFDDQFSVERPDGSNFTLKIRSTKLEDSAMYFCASGRDRGGRETQYFGPGTRLLVL.

Only a few counts were recorded for this clone. The V call is TRBV7-2, the J call TRBJ1-4, with 7 bases fitting TRBD1. Losses at the gene ends were 5 bases for V and 8 bases for J; bases not matched to a gene: 14. Germline V lookup: CDR1 SGHTA, CDR2 FQGNSA. CDR3 length: 16 amino acids. The CDR3 here is CASSPSQDRKGEKLFF. The CDR3, as DNA: TGTGCCAGCAGCCCTAGTCAGGACAGGAAGGGGGAAAAACTGTTTTTT.

This clone appeared once. The junction departs from germline at one end; a sequencing error may be responsible. The chain combines TRBV6-5 with TRBJ2-7; no clear D. The CDR3 runs 11 residues. CDR1 and CDR2 from the germline V gene are MNHEY and SVGAGI. CDR3 sequence (DNA): TGTGCCAGCAGGTACTCCTACGAGCAGTACTTC. Residues: CASRYSYEQYF.

The chain joins TRBV5-4 to TRBJ2-3; 11 bases map to TRBD2. The V gene end was trimmed by 5 bases and the J gene end by 3 bases; junction bases not matched to a gene: 11. In germline, CDR1 is SGHNT, CDR2 YYREEE (reference sequence). This CDR3 region has 17 residues. The CDR3 reads CASREGFSGRATDTQYF. The CDR3, as DNA: TGTGCCAGCAGGGAGGGGTTTAGCGGGAGGGCGACAGATACGCAGTATTTT.

This sequence joins TRBV10-3 and TRBJ1-2, with TRBD1 matching over 8 bases. The CDR3 contains 15 residues. CDR1 is ENHRY, CDR2 SYGVKD, per germline. V was clipped by 4 bases and J by 5 bases; unmatched bases: 9. Here the CDR3 reads CAISVAGGGPYGYTF. CDR3 DNA sequence: TGTGCCATCAGTGTCGCAGGGGGCGGTCCGTATGGCTACACCTTC.

The J gene is TRBJ2-1, the V gene TRBV5-4; 9 nucleotides match TRBD2. The CDR3 spans 15 residues. In germline, CDR1 is SGHNT, CDR2 YYREEE (reference sequence). With V trimmed by 4 bases and J by 0 bases, 2 bases remained unmatched. DNA of the CDR3: TGTGCCAGCAGCATGACTAGCGGCTCCTACAATGAGCAGTTCTTC. Encoded protein: CASSMTSGSYNEQFF.

V is TRBV2 and J is TRBJ2-3; 9 bases fit TRBD2. This CDR3 is 14 amino acids long. CDR1 is SNHLY and CDR2 is FYNNEI in the germline V gene. The J segment lost 6 bases and the V segment lost 6 bases, leaving 7 bases of the junction unmatched. The CDR3 region has the DNA TGTGCCAGCAGCGACAAGCGGGAGGCGGATACGCAGTATTTT. Protein sequence: CASSDKREADTQYF.

The chain recombines TRBV9 with TRBJ1-3; no firm D call. The V gene's germline CDR1 is SGDLS and CDR2 YYNGEE. The length of the CDR3 is 14 residues. V dropped 4 bases and J dropped 2 bases, with 10 bases sitting between them. The CDR3 DNA follows: TGTGCCAGCAGCCCCGCCGGGGCTGGAAACACCATATATTTT. It translates to CASSPAGAGNTIYF.